This T cell receptor (beta chain) was documented in a study of cytomegalovirus exposure and HLA in healthy donors. Across the study: As released early, the data held roughly 85 million unique TCRs from HLA-typed donors. Study-wide points: In an earlier analysis, in 540 or so donors, most V segments appeared productive either ~87% or ~30% of the time. In all likelihood, a cluster of highly shared sequence variants was a sequencing artifact. Many donors carried some public TCRs, although rarity characterized most TCR sequences.

PCR employed 60 Vbeta and 13 Jbeta primers. Produced via immunoSEQ multiplex PCR; TCRdb's table is partial and in-frame only. Here the sample table reports about 200,000 clones. CDR3 size: 14 residues. From germline, CDR1 is MNHEY and CDR2 SVGAGI. V dropped 8 bases and J dropped 0 bases, with 12 bases sitting between them. As to this clone: What it binds is unknown.

The TCR comes from a boy aged 10-17 years in good health and CMV-seronegative. The sequencing sample was made of PBMCs. V gene TRBV6-5 combines with J gene TRBJ2-3; D is possibly TRBD2 (7 bases). Written as DNA, the CDR3 is TGTGCCAGCTCTCCGGGGGGCAGCACAGATACGCAGTATTTT. This codes for CASSPGGSTDTQYF.